This T cell receptor (beta chain) was captured in a study of T cell responses to AZD1222 COVID-19 vaccine. The study, taken as a whole, reports: The peak T cell response came first, and repertoires were sampled only after it. Donors were largely white British and mainly female; clonal diversity was possibly underestimated. Researchers report vaccine-associated CD4 TCRs spanning spike, with dominance at 160-218 and 743-854.

Generated by immunoSEQ multiplex PCR, the TCRdb table keeps only in-frame clones and is missing some. The table has about 81,000 clones, approximately 90% seen once. Points on this clone: Its antigen is unknown. The junction does not match germline at one end; this may be a read error.

The germline V gene encodes CDR1 MRHNA and CDR2 SNTAGT. The CDR3 has 8 residues. The sequence came from an adult in good health. The specimen comprised peripheral blood, sampled on day 0 of AZD1222 vaccination. The chain has TRBV6-4 and TRBJ2-3; D unresolved. In DNA form, the CDR3 reads TGTGCCAGCAGCAGAACTCAGTTT. Its translation is CASSRTQF.